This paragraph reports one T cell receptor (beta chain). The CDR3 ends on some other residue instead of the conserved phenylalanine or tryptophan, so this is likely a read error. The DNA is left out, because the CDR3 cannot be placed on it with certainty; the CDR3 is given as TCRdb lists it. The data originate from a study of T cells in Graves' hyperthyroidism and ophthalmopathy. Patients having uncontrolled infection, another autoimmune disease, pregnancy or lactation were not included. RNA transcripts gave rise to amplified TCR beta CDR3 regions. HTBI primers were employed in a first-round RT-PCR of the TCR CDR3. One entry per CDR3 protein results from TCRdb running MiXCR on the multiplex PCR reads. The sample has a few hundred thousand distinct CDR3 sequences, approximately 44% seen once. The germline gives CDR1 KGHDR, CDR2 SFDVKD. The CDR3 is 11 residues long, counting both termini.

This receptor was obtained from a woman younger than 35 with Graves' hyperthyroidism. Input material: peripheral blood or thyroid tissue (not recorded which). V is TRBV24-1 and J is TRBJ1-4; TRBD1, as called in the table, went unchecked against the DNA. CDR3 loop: CATSDPEDRGY.